This TCR beta chain stems from a study of cytomegalovirus exposure and HLA in healthy donors. Germline V gene lookup returns CDR1 SGHTA and CDR2 FQGNSA. CDR3 length: 15 amino acids. The J segment lost 5 bases and the V segment lost 5 bases, leaving 5 bases of the junction unmatched. This PCR relied on a set of 60 Vbeta primers and 13 Jbeta primers. Sequencing was performed with immunoSEQ multiplex PCR; in TCRdb, only in-frame clones are kept and a portion is missing. The sample lists about 100,000 clones; roughly 70% were seen once. The V call is TRBV7-2, the J call TRBJ2-1; TRBD2 agrees at 11 bases. The material sequenced was PBMCs. The receptor's source is a woman under 30 in good health and CMV-seropositive. The CDR3 protein is CASSRGTSGHNEQFF. In nucleotides, the CDR3 is TGTGCCAGCAGCCGCGGGACTAGCGGTCACAATGAGCAGTTCTTC.